The 15 T cell receptor beta chains in this list originate from one sample, sequenced in a study of T cell changes during pregnancy in multiple sclerosis. Clones were read by immunoSEQ multiplex PCR, and TCRdb kept only the in-frame ones, dropping some. The sample lists tens of thousands of clones, 90% to 95% occurring once. Sequencing was performed on peripheral blood, taken after pregnancy. These receptors were collected from a female donor in good health, enrolled as a control in a pregnancy study.

As DNA, the CDR3 is TGTGCCAGCAGCTTAATTTCCGGGACAGGGACCAATGAGCAGTTCTTC. Protein sequence: CASSLISGTGTNEQFF. The gene calls are TRBV7-8 and TRBJ2-1; 9 positions match TRBD1. Germline lookup yields CDR1 SGHVS and CDR2 FQNEAQ. Trimming took 2 bases from V and 6 from J; bases not matched to a gene: 8. This CDR3 is 16 amino acids long.

This CDR3 reads CASSLKTGASTDTQYF. CDR3 bases: TGTGCCAGCAGTTTAAAAACGGGAGCTAGCACAGATACGCAGTATTTT. V gene TRBV28 combines with J gene TRBJ2-3; maybe TRBD2 (6 bases). Between the trimmed V and J ends, which lost 2 bases and 0 bases, there was a span of 12 bases. This CDR3 has 16 amino acids. CDR1 and CDR2 from the germline V gene are MDHEN and SYDVKM.

The gene calls are TRBV5-1 and TRBJ1-1; D gene uncertain. Germline V gives CDR1 SGHRS, CDR2 YFSETQ. The CDR3 runs 15 residues. The V end was cut by 6 bases, the J end by 1 base, with 16 bases between. CDR3 sequence: CASMENFYGNTEAFF. The CDR3 region has the DNA TGCGCCAGCATGGAGAATTTCTACGGGAACACTGAAGCTTTCTTT.

This chain joins TRBV5-4 and TRBJ2-7, with a possible D match to TRBD2 (5 bases). CDR3 size: 11 residues. V was pared by 4 bases and J by 6 bases, with 8 bases between. Germline V gene sequence: CDR1 SGHNT, CDR2 YYREEE (reference sequence). The CDR3 loop is CASSRAGEQYF. The DNA of the CDR3 is TGTGCCAGCAGCCGGGCGGGCGAGCAGTACTTC.

The V call is TRBV27, the J call TRBJ2-7; TRBD2 aligns across 10 bases. The V gene end was trimmed by 0 bases and the J gene end by 10 bases; junction bases not matched to a gene: 6. Germline assignment: CDR1 MNHEY and CDR2 SMNVEV (reference sequence). CDR3 length equals 14 residues. The CDR3 coding sequence is TGTGCCAGCAGTTTATCAGGAGCGGGAGGGCCCCAGTACTTC. Its translation: CASSLSGAGGPQYF.

The chain uses TRBV2 and TRBJ2-2, with TRBD1 as a possible D gene (6 bases). There are 16 residues in the CDR3. Trimming removed 3 bases from V and 0 bases from J, with 11 bases in between. Germline lookup yields CDR1 SNHLY and CDR2 FYNNEI. The CDR3 is CASSDWGRPNTGELFF. DNA of the CDR3: TGTGCCAGCAGTGATTGGGGGCGCCCGAACACCGGGGAGCTGTTTTTT.

This clone came up a few times. CDR3 in DNA: TGTGCCAGCAGCCCCGTGGGGGGGCGTGCTTTCTTT. It is translated as CASSPVGGRAFF. The J gene is TRBJ1-1, the V gene TRBV9; a possible D gene is TRBD1 (6 bases). The CDR3 loop spans 12 amino acids. Germline V gene data show CDR1 as SGDLS and CDR2 as YYNGEE. V shed 4 bases and J shed 11 bases, with 15 bases lying between them.

The chain carries TRBV5-1 and TRBJ1-1; 9 bases are a match to TRBD1. Unmatched junction bases numbered 15, after V lost 1 base and J lost 2 bases. CDR1 is SGHRS, CDR2 YFSETQ, per germline. CDR3 length: 19 residues. CDR3 DNA sequence: TGCGCCAGCAGCTTGAGGTTTGGCGGCTCGACAGGGGGTAACACTGAAGCTTTCTTT. Its protein product is CASSLRFGGSTGGNTEAFF.

The chain carries TRBV5-1 and TRBJ2-7, with TRBD1 identical over 9 bases. This CDR3 has 14 residues. Germline CDR1 reads SGHRS; CDR2 reads YFSETQ. Trimming cost V 3 bases and J 4 bases; bases outside gene matches: 5. The CDR3: CASSSGTGPYEQYF. The DNA for the CDR3 is TGCGCCAGCAGCTCCGGGACAGGGCCTTACGAGCAGTACTTC.

The rearrangement uses TRBV7-2 and TRBJ1-1; 8 nucleotides line up with TRBD1. This CDR3 spans 15 amino acids. The germline V gene encodes CDR1 SGHTA and CDR2 FQGNSA. V was clipped by 5 bases and J by 4 bases; unmatched bases: 9. The CDR3 sequence: CASSLRRTGGTEAFF. In nucleotides, the CDR3 is TGTGCCAGCAGCCTACGACGAACAGGGGGCACTGAAGCTTTCTTT.

The CDR3 loop reads CASRDPGGTKGSYNEQFF. The CDR3 DNA reads TGCGCCAGCCGGGACCCGGGAGGGACGAAGGGCTCCTACAATGAGCAGTTCTTC. The rearrangement joins TRBV4-1 to TRBJ2-1; 8 bases are shared with TRBD2. Looked up from germline, CDR1 is MGHRA and CDR2 is YSYEKL. The CDR3 has 18 amino acids. J gave up 0 bases and V 8 bases, and 15 bases lay outside the gene matches.

The chain is built from TRBV2 and TRBJ1-3; TRBD1 matches at 9 bases. Germline CDR1 SNHLY, CDR2 FYNNEI. The CDR3 has 17 residues. J lost 0 bases, V lost 7 bases, and 10 bases had no gene match. The CDR3 region is CASTGDRVRISGNTIYF. CDR3 bases: TGTGCCAGCACCGGGGACAGGGTGCGTATCTCTGGAAACACCATATATTTT.

This clone was recorded a few times. The V gene is TRBV4-1, the J gene TRBJ1-1; D remains unclear. The V end lost 6 bases, the J end lost 1 base, and 12 bases lay between the germline ends. The CDR3 is 14 amino acids. Looked up from germline, CDR1 is MGHRA and CDR2 is YSYEKL. Written as DNA, the CDR3 is TGCGCCAGCAGTAAAATGGAGGGGAACACTGAAGCTTTCTTT. It is translated as CASSKMEGNTEAFF.

The chain is built from TRBV27 and TRBJ2-1, with TRBD1 matching over 7 bases. The CDR3 consists of 15 residues. From germline, CDR1 is MNHEY and CDR2 SMNVEV (reference sequence). Unmatched junction bases numbered 6, after V lost 7 bases and J lost 0 bases. CDR3 protein: CASNPRDSSYNEQFF. CDR3 DNA: TGTGCCAGCAACCCCCGGGACAGCTCCTACAATGAGCAGTTCTTC.

J is TRBJ2-1 and V is TRBV6-1, with D perhaps matching TRBD2 (6 bases). Trimming stripped 7 bases from V and 0 bases from J, with 13 bases between. Germline assignment: CDR1 MNHNS and CDR2 SASEGT. The CDR3 consists of 15 residues. The CDR3 nucleotides are TGTGCCAGCATGGCGGGACTCCCCTCCTACAATGAGCAGTTCTTC. Its protein is CASMAGLPSYNEQFF.